This T cell receptor beta chain was sequenced during a study of early T cells in non-severe SARS-CoV-2 infection. Turning to the study itself: Whole-blood bulk RNA, unsorted, was sequenced, and chains were unpaired.

The CDR3 covers 14 residues. Trimming left V 3 bases short and J 9 bases short, with 12 bases between. In germline, CDR1 is SEHNR, CDR2 FQNEAQ (reference sequence). This clonotype was seen ten or more times. TCRdb re-called the 5' RACE reads with MiXCR, one entry per CDR3 protein. The repertoire has 68,000 or so distinct CDR3 sequences, about a tenth of them found once; the top ten carry 6.4%. J is TRBJ1-6 and V is TRBV7-9; no clear D gene. This receptor was identified in an adult who was a healthcare worker with PCR-confirmed SARS-CoV-2 infection or an uninfected control (not recorded which). Sample: whole blood. CDR3 amino acids: CASSFGRRGSPLHF. The CDR3 DNA follows: TGTGCCAGCAGCTTTGGACGGCGGGGTTCACCCCTCCACTTT.